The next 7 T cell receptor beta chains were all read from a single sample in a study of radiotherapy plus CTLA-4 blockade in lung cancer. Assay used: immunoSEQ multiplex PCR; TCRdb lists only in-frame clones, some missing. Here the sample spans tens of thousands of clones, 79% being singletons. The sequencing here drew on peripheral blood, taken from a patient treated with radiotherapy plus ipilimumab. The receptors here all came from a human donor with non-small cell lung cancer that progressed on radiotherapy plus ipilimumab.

CDR3 protein: CASSLVLLAGGNNEQFF. The CDR3 DNA sequence: TGTGCCAGCAGCTTAGTTCTGTTGGCGGGAGGGAACAATGAGCAGTTCTTC. The V and J genes are TRBV7-8 and TRBJ2-1, with 9 bases that match TRBD2. The CDR3 length is 17 residues. The J segment lost 5 bases and the V segment lost 1 base, leaving 9 bases of the junction unmatched. Germline V gives CDR1 SGHVS, CDR2 FQNEAQ.

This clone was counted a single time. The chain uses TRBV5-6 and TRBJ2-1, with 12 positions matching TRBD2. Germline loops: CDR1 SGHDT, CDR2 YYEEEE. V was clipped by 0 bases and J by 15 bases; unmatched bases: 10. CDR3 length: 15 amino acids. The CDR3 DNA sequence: TGTGCCAGCAGCTTGGCCGCCACTAGCGGGAGGTCCAGGTTCTTC. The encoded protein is CASSLAATSGRSRFF.

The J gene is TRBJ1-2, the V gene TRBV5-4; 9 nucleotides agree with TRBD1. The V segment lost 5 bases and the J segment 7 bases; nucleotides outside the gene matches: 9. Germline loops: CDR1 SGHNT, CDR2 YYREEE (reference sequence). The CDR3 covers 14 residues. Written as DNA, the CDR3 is TGTGCCAGCAGGCTATCCGGGACAGGGAGTGGCTACACCTTC. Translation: CASRLSGTGSGYTF.

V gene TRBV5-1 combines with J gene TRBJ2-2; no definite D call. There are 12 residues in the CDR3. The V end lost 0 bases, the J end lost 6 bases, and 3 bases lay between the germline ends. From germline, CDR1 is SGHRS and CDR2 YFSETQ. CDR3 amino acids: CASSLVSGELFF. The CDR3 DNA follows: TGCGCCAGCAGCTTGGTCTCCGGGGAGCTGTTTTTT.

In nucleotides, the CDR3 is TGTGCCAGCCGAGATCCCGGCTCTGGAAACACCATATATTTT. Translated: CASRDPGSGNTIYF. The V gene is TRBV6-5, the J gene TRBJ1-3; D is unresolved. Trimming stripped 8 bases from V and 0 bases from J, with 11 bases between. The CDR3 totals 14 residues. From germline, CDR1 is MNHEY and CDR2 SVGAGI.

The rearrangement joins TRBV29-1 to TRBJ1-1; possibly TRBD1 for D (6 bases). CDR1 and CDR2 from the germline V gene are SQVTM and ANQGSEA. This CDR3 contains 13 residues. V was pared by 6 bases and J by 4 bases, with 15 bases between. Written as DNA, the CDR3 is TGCAGCGTCGCCCGGGACACAAGCACTGAAGCTTTCTTT. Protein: CSVARDTSTEAFF.

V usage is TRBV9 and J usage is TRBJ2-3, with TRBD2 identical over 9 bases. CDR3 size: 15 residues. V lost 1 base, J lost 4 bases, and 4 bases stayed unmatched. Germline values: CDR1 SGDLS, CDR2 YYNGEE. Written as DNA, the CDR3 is TGTGCCAGCAGCGTATGGCGGGGGGGGGCAGATACGCAGTATTTT. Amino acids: CASSVWRGGADTQYF.